This TCR beta chain was identified in a study of cytomegalovirus exposure and HLA in healthy donors. The PCR made use of 60 Vbeta and 13 Jbeta primers. Using immunoSEQ multiplex PCR, the repertoire was profiled, and TCRdb retains in-frame clones only, with some absent. The table records around 150,000 clones, roughly 80% of them present only once. Germline V gene sequence: CDR1 LGHNA, CDR2 YNFKEQ. The CDR3 runs to 14 residues. V was trimmed by 1 base and J by 7 bases, leaving 13 bases between them. To note about this clone: What it binds is not known.

Study outcomes and limitations: Sequences of the TCR beta chain were said to predict the HLA-A and HLA-B alleles of most subjects accurately. The investigators catalogued 150 to 200 TCR beta chains as cytomegalovirus-associated.

The rearrangement joins TRBV4-2 to TRBJ2-5; D is ambiguous. Sequenced input: PBMCs. This TCR derives from a man aged 18 to 30 in good health and CMV-seropositive. The CDR3 nucleotides read TGTGCCAGCAGCCAAGTGGATTCCCCGGGGACCCAGTACTTC. Amino acids: CASSQVDSPGTQYF.